This TCR beta chain was sequenced in a study of T cells after yellow fever vaccination. Synthesis of TCR cDNA relied on 5'RACE template switching, which attached a universal primer site and UMIs. TCRdb independently ran MiXCR on the 5' RACE reads; one entry per CDR3 protein. This sample has 140,000 to 150,000 distinct CDR3 sequences, with more than 6.5% found just once. This clonotype was detected many times. The antigen is undetermined. Findings and caveats of the study: A weaker but faster secondary response was observed, peaking on day 5 versus 15. Most clones from primary vaccination were detected again post-booster (about 95% CD4, roughly 90% CD8). The bulk population could contribute abundant contaminating clonotypes to FACS-sorted repertoires.

The V gene's germline CDR1 is MNHEY and CDR2 SVGEGT. The ends were cut back, 10 bases at V and 7 bases at J, with 20 bases in the middle. CDR3 size: 13 residues. V usage is TRBV6-2 or TRBV6-3 and J usage is TRBJ2-7; D might be TRBD1 (5 bases). The sequenced sample was CD4+ T cells sorted from PBMCs, obtained 10 days after the yellow fever booster vaccination. The TCR sequence derives from a man aged 25-45 years who received the YFV17D yellow fever vaccine. CDR3 in amino acids: CATTVRADDEQYF. DNA of the CDR3: TGTGCCACCACGGTCAGGGCGGATGATGAGCAGTACTTC.